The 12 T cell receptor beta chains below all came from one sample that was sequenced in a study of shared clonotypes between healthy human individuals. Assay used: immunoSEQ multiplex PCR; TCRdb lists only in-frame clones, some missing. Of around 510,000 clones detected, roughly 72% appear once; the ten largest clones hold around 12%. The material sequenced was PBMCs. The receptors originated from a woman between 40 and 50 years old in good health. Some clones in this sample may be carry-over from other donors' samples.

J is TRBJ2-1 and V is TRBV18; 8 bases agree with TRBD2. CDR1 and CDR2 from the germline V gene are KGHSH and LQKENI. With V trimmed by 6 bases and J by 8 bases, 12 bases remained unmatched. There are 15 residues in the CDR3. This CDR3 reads CASSFFGRAQDEQFF. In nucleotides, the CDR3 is TGTGCCAGCTCTTTTTTCGGGAGGGCCCAGGATGAGCAGTTCTTC. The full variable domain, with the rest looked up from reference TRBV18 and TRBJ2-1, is NAGVMQNPRHLVRRRGQEARLRCSPMKGHSHVYWYRQLPEEGLKFMVYLQKENIIDESGMPKERFSAEFPKEGPSILRIQQVVRGDSAAYFCASSFFGRAQDEQFFGPGTRLTVL.

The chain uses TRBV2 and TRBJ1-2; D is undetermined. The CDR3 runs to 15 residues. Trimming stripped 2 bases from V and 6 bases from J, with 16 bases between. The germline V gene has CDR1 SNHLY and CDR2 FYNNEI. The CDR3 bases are TGTGCCAGCAGTGAATTCCCGACGGCTCAAGATGGCTACACCTTC. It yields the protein CASSEFPTAQDGYTF.

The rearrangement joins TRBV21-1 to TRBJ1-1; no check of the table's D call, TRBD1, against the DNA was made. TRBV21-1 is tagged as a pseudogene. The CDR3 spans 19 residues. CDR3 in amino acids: CASSKGPLGGQELNTEAFF. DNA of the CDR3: TGTGCCAGCAGCAAAGGCCCCCTGGGGGGACAGGAGCTGAACACTGAAGCTTTCTTT.

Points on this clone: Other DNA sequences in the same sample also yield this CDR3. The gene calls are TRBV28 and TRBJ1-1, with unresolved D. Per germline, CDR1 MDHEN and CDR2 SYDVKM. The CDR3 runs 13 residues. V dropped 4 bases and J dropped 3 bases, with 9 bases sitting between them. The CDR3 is CASSSWRDTEAFF. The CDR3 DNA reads TGTGCCAGCAGTTCATGGCGCGACACTGAAGCTTTCTTT.

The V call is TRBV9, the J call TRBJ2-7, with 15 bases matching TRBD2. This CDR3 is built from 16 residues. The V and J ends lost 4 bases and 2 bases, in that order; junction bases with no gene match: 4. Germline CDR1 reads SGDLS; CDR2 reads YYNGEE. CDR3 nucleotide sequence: TGTGCCAGCAGCCCCTGGACTAGCGGGAGGGCCTACGAGCAGTACTTC. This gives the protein CASSPWTSGRAYEQYF.

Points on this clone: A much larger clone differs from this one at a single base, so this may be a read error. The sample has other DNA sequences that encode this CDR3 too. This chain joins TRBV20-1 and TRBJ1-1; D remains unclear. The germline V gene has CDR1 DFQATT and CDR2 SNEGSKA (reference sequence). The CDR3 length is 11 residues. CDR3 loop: CSASMGLEAFF. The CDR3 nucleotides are TGCAGTGCTAGCATGGGCCTTGAAGCCTTCTTT.

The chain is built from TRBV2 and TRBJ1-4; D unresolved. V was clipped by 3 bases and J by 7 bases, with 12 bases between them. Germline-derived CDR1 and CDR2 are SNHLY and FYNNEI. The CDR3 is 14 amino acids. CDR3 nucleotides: TGTGCCAGCAGTGAGTTTACGGTGGGTGAAAAACTGTTTTTT. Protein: CASSEFTVGEKLFF.

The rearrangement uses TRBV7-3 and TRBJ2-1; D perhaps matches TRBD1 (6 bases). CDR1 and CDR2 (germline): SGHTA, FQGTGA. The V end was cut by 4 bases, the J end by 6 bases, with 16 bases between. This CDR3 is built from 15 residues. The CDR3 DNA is TGTGCCAGCAGCTCTCCGGGCCTCAGGGGCAATGAGCAGTTCTTC. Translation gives CASSSPGLRGNEQFF.

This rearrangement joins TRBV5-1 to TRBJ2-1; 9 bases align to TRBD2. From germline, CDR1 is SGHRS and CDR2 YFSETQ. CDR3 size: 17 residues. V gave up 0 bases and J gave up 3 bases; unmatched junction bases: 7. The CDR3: CASSLAWAGGDYNEQFF. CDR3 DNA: TGCGCCAGCAGCTTGGCCTGGGCGGGAGGGGACTACAATGAGCAGTTCTTC.

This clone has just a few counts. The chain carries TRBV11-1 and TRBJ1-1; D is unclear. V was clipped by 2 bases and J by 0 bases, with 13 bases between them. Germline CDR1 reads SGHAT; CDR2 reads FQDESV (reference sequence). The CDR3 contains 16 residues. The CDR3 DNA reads TGTGCCAGCAGCTTATTTGGCCGACATCTGAACACTGAAGCTTTCTTT. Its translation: CASSLFGRHLNTEAFF.

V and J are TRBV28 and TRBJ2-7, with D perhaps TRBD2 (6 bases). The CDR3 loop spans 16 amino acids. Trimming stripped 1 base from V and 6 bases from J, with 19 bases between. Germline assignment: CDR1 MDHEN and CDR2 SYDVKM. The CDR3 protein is CASSLLAAPIYGEQYF. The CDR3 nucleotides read TGTGCCAGCAGTTTATTAGCGGCCCCCATCTACGGCGAGCAGTACTTC.

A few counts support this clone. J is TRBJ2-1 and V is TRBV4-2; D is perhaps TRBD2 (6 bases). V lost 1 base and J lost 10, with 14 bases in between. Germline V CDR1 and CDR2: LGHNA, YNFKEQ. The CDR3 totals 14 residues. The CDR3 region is CASSQVVASAEQFF. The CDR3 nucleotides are TGTGCCAGCAGCCAAGTAGTGGCTAGCGCAGAGCAGTTCTTC.